The entry below gives a single T cell receptor (beta chain) sequence along with its context. The sample comes from a study of blood T cell repertoires in COVID-19. Trimming removed 3 bases from V and 9 bases from J; junction bases left unmatched: 5. The germline CDR1 and CDR2 sequences are MNHEY and SVGAGI. CDR3 length equals 13 residues. Method: immunoSEQ multiplex PCR; TCRdb's copy keeps in-frame clones and lacks some. The sample holds under 200,000 clones, 70% to 90% seen once. This clonotype originated in a man aged 40-49 years with active or convalescent COVID-19. The gene calls are TRBV6-5 and TRBJ2-1, with 7 bases fitting TRBD1. The material sequenced was peripheral blood. The CDR3 bases are TGTGCCAGCAGTTATGACAGGGCTACTGAGCAGTTCTTC. Encoded protein: CASSYDRATEQFF.